This T cell receptor beta chain was retrieved from a study of cytomegalovirus exposure and HLA in healthy donors. Study-wide results and limits: Reports indicated that the classifier achieved high specificity and sensitivity in diagnosing cytomegalovirus status. In an earlier analysis, productive rearrangement rates for most beta V segments clustered near 87% or 30%. Prediction of most subjects' HLA-A and HLA-B alleles by TCR beta sequences was reportedly accurate. Fewer N-insertions (relative to the roughly 700-donor mean) were reportedly seen in an Asian-associated ancestry cluster in a later analysis.

Germline V gene data show CDR1 as WSHSY and CDR2 as SAAADI. CDR3 length: 14 residues. Trimming took 2 bases from V and 3 from J, leaving 10 bases between them. PCR primers comprised 60 Vbeta and 13 Jbeta primers. The method was immunoSEQ multiplex PCR; TCRdb's version includes in-frame clones alone and lacks a portion of them. The sample holds fewer than 150,000 clones. About this clone: Its antigen is unknown.

The receptor was isolated from a man aged 35 to 55 in good health and CMV-seronegative. The material sequenced was PBMCs. V gene TRBV10-2 combines with J gene TRBJ2-5, with a possible D match to TRBD1 (6 bases). The CDR3 DNA is TGCGCCAGCAGTGAGAGCAACAGGGAAGAGACCCAGTACTTC. Translating gives CASSESNREETQYF.